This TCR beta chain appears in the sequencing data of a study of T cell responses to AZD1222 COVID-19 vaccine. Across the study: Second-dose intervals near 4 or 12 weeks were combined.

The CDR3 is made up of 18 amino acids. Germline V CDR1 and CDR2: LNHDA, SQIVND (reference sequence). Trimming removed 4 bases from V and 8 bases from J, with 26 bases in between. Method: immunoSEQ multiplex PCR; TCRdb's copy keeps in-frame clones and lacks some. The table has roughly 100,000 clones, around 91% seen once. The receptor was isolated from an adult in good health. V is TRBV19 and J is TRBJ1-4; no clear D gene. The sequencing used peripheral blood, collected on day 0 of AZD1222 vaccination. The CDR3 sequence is CASSRGRIGTIPDEKLFF. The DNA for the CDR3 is TGTGCCAGTAGTAGGGGTAGAATCGGCACCATACCCGACGAAAAACTGTTTTTT.